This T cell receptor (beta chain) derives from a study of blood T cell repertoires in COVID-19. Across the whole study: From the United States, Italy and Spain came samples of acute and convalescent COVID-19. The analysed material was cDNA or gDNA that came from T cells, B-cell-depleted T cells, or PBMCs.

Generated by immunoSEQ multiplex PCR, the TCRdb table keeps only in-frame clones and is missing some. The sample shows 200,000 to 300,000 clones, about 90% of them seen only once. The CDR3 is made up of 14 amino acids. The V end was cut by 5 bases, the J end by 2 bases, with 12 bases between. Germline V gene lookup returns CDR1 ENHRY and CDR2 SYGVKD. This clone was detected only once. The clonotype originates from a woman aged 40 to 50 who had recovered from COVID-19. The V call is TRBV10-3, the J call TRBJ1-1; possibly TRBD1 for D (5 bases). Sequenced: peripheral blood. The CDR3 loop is CAISSQGINTEAFF. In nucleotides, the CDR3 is TGTGCCATCAGTTCCCAGGGCATTAACACTGAAGCTTTCTTT.